This T cell receptor beta chain was sequenced in a study of T cells after yellow fever vaccination. Overall study results and limits: Secondary responses were weaker yet peaked faster, day 5 versus 15. The study re-detected most primary-vaccination clones after the booster (approximately 96% CD4, roughly 85% CD8).

For TCR, cDNA came from 5'RACE template switching, which added a universal primer site and UMIs. TCRdb reanalysed the 5' RACE reads using MiXCR and keeps one entry per CDR3 protein. The repertoire consists of about 240,000 distinct CDR3 sequences, with 6.9% occurring once and the leading ten covering roughly 0.9%. The CDR3 runs 19 residues. From germline, CDR1 is SGHVS and CDR2 FNYEAQ. V gave up 5 bases and J gave up 9 bases; unmatched junction bases: 21. A word on this clonotype: Antigen specificity is unknown.

The specimen was CD4+ T cells sorted from PBMCs, collected 15 days after the yellow fever booster vaccination. The source of this sequence is a man aged 30 to 39 who received the YFV17D yellow fever vaccine. V and J are TRBV7-6 and TRBJ1-6; 8 bases are a match to TRBD1. The chain's CDR3 is CASSGLQGGVPAGGSPLHF. CDR3 nucleotides: TGTGCCAGCAGCGGGTTACAGGGGGGGGTGCCCGCGGGGGGTTCACCCCTCCACTTT.